This is a list of T cell receptor beta chains from one sample in a study of T cell changes during pregnancy in multiple sclerosis. Profiled with immunoSEQ multiplex PCR; TCRdb holds only in-frame clones, not every one. The table records tens of thousands of clones, around 94% of them present only once. Sequenced material: CD8+ T cells from peripheral blood mononuclear cells, taken in the third trimester of pregnancy. These receptors all stem from a female donor in good health, enrolled as a control in a pregnancy study. CDR3s include the opening cysteine and the closing phenylalanine or tryptophan. The D gene is left open where the match is weak. Clone size, where shown, is once, few, many, or a class for clones that have expanded.

V gene: TRBV19
J gene: TRBJ1-5
clone size: NA
CDR3 length: 18
D gene: TRBD1
CDR3 protein: CASRTPEWRTGSNQPQHF
CDR3 DNA: TGTGCCAGCCGCACTCCTGAATGGAGGACAGGGAGCAATCAGCCCCAGCATTTT

V gene: TRBV6-5
J gene: TRBJ1-5
clone size: once
CDR3 length: 13
D gene: TRBD1
CDR3 protein: CASSYVSTGAQHF
CDR3 DNA: TGTGCCAGCAGTTACGTGTCGACAGGGGCCCAGCATTTT

V gene: TRBV13
J gene: TRBJ1-5
clone size: NA
CDR3 length: 14
D gene: NA
CDR3 protein: CASSLGTGNQPQHF
CDR3 DNA: TGTGCCAGCAGCTTGGGGACTGGCAATCAGCCCCAGCATTTT

V gene: TRBV7-9
J gene: TRBJ2-2
clone size: NA
CDR3 length: 14
D gene: NA
CDR3 protein: CASSLQGYTGELFF
CDR3 DNA: TGTGCCAGCAGCTTACAGGGGTACACCGGGGAGCTGTTTTTT

V gene: TRBV9
J gene: TRBJ1-6
clone size: NA
CDR3 length: 14
D gene: TRBD1
CDR3 protein: CASSAGTGDSPLHF
CDR3 DNA: TGTGCCAGCAGCGCCGGGACAGGGGATTCACCCCTCCACTTT

V gene: TRBV7-9
J gene: TRBJ1-5
clone size: NA
CDR3 length: 15
D gene: TRBD1
CDR3 protein: CASSPRTGEGQPQHF
CDR3 DNA: TGTGCCAGCAGCCCCCGGACAGGGGAAGGACAGCCCCAGCATTTT

V gene: TRBV6-6
J gene: TRBJ1-5
clone size: NA
CDR3 length: 15
D gene: NA
CDR3 protein: CASSPTTQGGQPQHF
CDR3 DNA: TGTGCCAGCAGTCCGACCACCCAAGGAGGTCAGCCCCAGCATTTT

V gene: TRBV29-1
J gene: TRBJ1-2
clone size: once
CDR3 length: 14
D gene: NA
CDR3 protein: CSVDLRGANNGYTF
CDR3 DNA: TGCAGCGTTGATCTTCGGGGGGCGAATAATGGCTACACCTTC

V gene: TRBV7-2
J gene: TRBJ1-5
clone size: NA
CDR3 length: 15
D gene: NA
CDR3 protein: CASSSTGYSNQPQHF
CDR3 DNA: TGTGCCAGCAGCTCGACCGGGTATAGCAATCAGCCCCAGCATTTT

V gene: TRBV27
J gene: TRBJ1-2
clone size: NA
CDR3 length: 19
D gene: TRBD1
CDR3 protein: CASSWTGGDFRPINYGYTF
CDR3 DNA: TGTGCCAGCAGTTGGACAGGGGGAGATTTCCGGCCGATTAACTATGGCTACACCTTC

V gene: TRBV7-3
J gene: TRBJ2-7
clone size: NA
CDR3 length: 15
D gene: TRBD1
CDR3 protein: CASSLMGTGIEEQYF
CDR3 DNA: TGTGCCAGCAGCTTAATGGGGACAGGGATAGAAGAGCAGTACTTC

V gene: TRBV7-2
J gene: TRBJ1-1
clone size: NA
CDR3 length: 17
D gene: TRBD1
CDR3 protein: CASSLVLYRGLNTEAFF
CDR3 DNA: TGTGCCAGCAGCTTAGTCCTGTACAGGGGGCTCAACACTGAAGCTTTCTTT

V gene: TRBV7-2
J gene: TRBJ2-7
clone size: NA
CDR3 length: 13
D gene: NA
CDR3 protein: CASSLDRTYEQYF
CDR3 DNA: TGTGCCAGCAGCTTAGACAGAACCTACGAGCAGTACTTC

V gene: TRBV29-1
J gene: TRBJ1-1
clone size: NA
CDR3 length: 11
D gene: NA
CDR3 protein: CSVETNTEAFF
CDR3 DNA: TGCAGCGTTGAAACAAACACTGAAGCTTTCTTT

V gene: TRBV6-1
J gene: TRBJ1-3
clone size: few
CDR3 length: 15
D gene: NA
CDR3 protein: CASSETGGSGNTIYF
CDR3 DNA: TGTGCCAGCAGTGAAACGGGGGGCTCTGGAAACACCATATATTTT

V gene: TRBV5-1
J gene: TRBJ1-4
clone size: NA
CDR3 length: 15
D gene: TRBD1
CDR3 protein: CASSLSRGLQEKLFF
CDR3 DNA: TGCGCCAGCAGCTTGTCGAGGGGGCTACAAGAAAAACTGTTTTTT

V gene: TRBV27
J gene: TRBJ1-5
clone size: NA
CDR3 length: 18
D gene: TRBD1
CDR3 protein: CASSLLHSTGTVFQPQHF
CDR3 DNA: TGTGCCAGCAGTTTACTCCATTCCACCGGGACAGTATTTCAGCCCCAGCATTTT

V gene: TRBV27
J gene: TRBJ2-7
clone size: NA
CDR3 length: 16
D gene: NA
CDR3 protein: CASSPSLSYSSYEQYF
CDR3 DNA: TGTGCCAGCAGTCCCTCATTGAGCTATAGCTCCTACGAGCAGTACTTC

V gene: TRBV4-1
J gene: TRBJ2-1
clone size: NA
CDR3 length: 15
D gene: NA
CDR3 protein: CASSQVSGEYNEQFF
CDR3 DNA: TGCGCCAGCAGCCAGGTCTCAGGGGAGTACAATGAGCAGTTCTTC

V gene: TRBV10-3
J gene: TRBJ2-5
clone size: NA
CDR3 length: 16
D gene: TRBD2
CDR3 protein: CAISEPGEGSQETQYF
CDR3 DNA: TGTGCCATCAGTGAACCCGGGGAGGGTTCGCAAGAGACCCAGTACTTC

V gene: TRBV14
J gene: TRBJ1-1
clone size: once
CDR3 length: 15
D gene: TRBD1
CDR3 protein: CASSQEGQGAVEAFF
CDR3 DNA: TGTGCCAGCAGCCAAGAGGGACAGGGGGCGGTTGAAGCTTTCTTT

V gene: TRBV7-9
J gene: TRBJ2-7
clone size: NA
CDR3 length: 18
D gene: TRBD1
CDR3 protein: CASSSGGDRGLNAYEQYF
CDR3 DNA: TGTGCCAGCAGCTCCGGGGGGGACAGGGGACTAAACGCCTACGAGCAGTACTTC

V gene: TRBV9
J gene: TRBJ2-5
clone size: NA
CDR3 length: 13
D gene: NA
CDR3 protein: CASSVGGIPPQYF
CDR3 DNA: TGTGCCAGCAGCGTAGGAGGTATACCACCCCAGTACTTC